These 25 T cell receptor beta chains were sequenced from one sample in a study of PD-L1 blockade in urothelial cancer. Time point: peripheral blood 6 weeks after treatment start. Assay used: immunoSEQ multiplex PCR; TCRdb lists only in-frame clones, some missing. Of 35,000 to 55,000 clones in the sample, roughly 82% were seen once. The material was PBMCs, obtained around atezolizumab (anti-PD-L1) treatment. The receptors were sampled from a man aged 60 to 75 with urothelial cancer.

This clone was picked up a small number of times. The genes are TRBV11-3 and TRBJ1-1; 7 bases line up with TRBD1. Per germline, CDR1 SGHNT and CDR2 YENEEA. The V segment lost 5 bases and the J segment 8 bases; nucleotides outside the gene matches: 8. The CDR3 has 13 amino acids. The CDR3, as DNA: TGTGCCAGCAGCCCACTGACAGGGTCGGAAGCTTTCTTT. Amino acids: CASSPLTGSEAFF.

The CDR3 here is CASSDRYTSGTQYF. DNA for the CDR3: TGTGCCAGCAGCGATCGATATACTAGCGGAACCCAGTACTTC. The chain recombines TRBV9 with TRBJ2-7; 8 nucleotides match TRBD2. The V segment lost 3 bases and the J segment 10 bases; nucleotides outside the gene matches: 12. The germline V gene encodes CDR1 SGDLS and CDR2 YYNGEE. This CDR3 spans 14 amino acids.

The chain has TRBV5-1 and TRBJ1-1; a weak D match, TRBD1 (5 bases). Germline V lookup: CDR1 SGHRS, CDR2 YFSETQ. Trimming stripped 4 bases from V and 8 bases from J, with 9 bases between. CDR3 size: 11 residues. The chain's CDR3 is CASSKGPEAFF. The CDR3 DNA follows: TGCGCCAGCAGCAAGGGGCCAGAAGCTTTCTTT.

The V call is TRBV19, the J call TRBJ1-1; the D is unclear. The CDR3 is 10 amino acids. V dropped 7 bases and J dropped 8 bases, with 8 bases sitting between them. Germline assignment: CDR1 LNHDA and CDR2 SQIVND (reference sequence). The CDR3 here is CASIEKEAFF. CDR3 DNA sequence: TGTGCCAGTATAGAGAAGGAAGCTTTCTTT.

V gene TRBV6-5 combines with J gene TRBJ2-7; TRBD1 matches at 10 bases. The J segment lost 4 bases and the V segment lost 3 bases, leaving 6 bases of the junction unmatched. Per the germline V gene, CDR1 is MNHEY and CDR2 is SVGAGI. The CDR3 has 15 amino acids. CDR3 loop: CASSYRDRGGYEQYF. The CDR3, as DNA: TGTGCCAGCAGTTATCGGGACAGGGGAGGGTACGAGCAGTACTTC.

This chain joins TRBV27 and TRBJ1-4; D might be TRBD1 (6 bases). Trimming left V 5 bases short and J 4 bases short, with 8 bases between. This CDR3 spans 13 amino acids. CDR1 MNHEY and CDR2 SMNVEV come from the germline V gene (reference sequence). CDR3 DNA: TGTGCCAGCAGTCCGGGACATAATGAAAAACTGTTTTTT. Protein product: CASSPGHNEKLFF.

The V call is TRBV28, the J call TRBJ2-3; D is ambiguous. Germline loops: CDR1 MDHEN, CDR2 SYDVKM. The CDR3 has 11 residues. V dropped 3 bases and J dropped 6 bases, with 4 bases sitting between them. CDR3 residues: CASSLSDTQYF. For the CDR3, the DNA is TGTGCCAGCAGTTTGTCTGATACGCAGTATTTT. Using reference TRBV28 and TRBJ2-3 for the parts outside the CDR3, the full variable domain is DVKVTQSSRYLVKRTGEKVFLECVQDMDHENMFWYRQDPGLGLRLIYFSYDVKMKEKGDIPEGYSVSREKKERFSLILESASTNQTSMYLCASSLSDTQYFGPGTRLTVL.

The rearrangement joins TRBV5-4 to TRBJ1-6; TRBD1 might be the D (6 bases). Trimming cost V 0 bases and J 6 bases, with 13 bases left between them. Germline CDR1 and CDR2: SGHNT and YYREEE (reference sequence). The CDR3 sequence is 16 residues long. The CDR3 coding sequence is TGTGCCAGCAGCTTGGGGGCCCAGGGGCTTAATTCACCCCTCCACTTT. This codes for CASSLGAQGLNSPLHF. The full variable domain, with the rest looked up from reference TRBV5-4 and TRBJ1-6, is ETGVTQSPTHLIKTRGQQVTLRCSSQSGHNTVSWYQQALGQGPQFIFQYYREEENGRGNFPPRFSGLQFPNYSSELNVNALELDDSALYLCASSLGAQGLNSPLHFGNGTRLTVT.

V is TRBV27 and J is TRBJ2-3; 9 bases fit TRBD2. Germline V gene lookup returns CDR1 MNHEY and CDR2 SMNVEV (reference sequence). The CDR3 loop spans 15 amino acids. The junction had 3 bases not matched to a gene; V was cut back by 3 bases and J by 2 bases. Written as DNA, the CDR3 is TGTGCCAGCAGTTTGCTAGCGGGGTACACAGATACGCAGTATTTT. This encodes CASSLLAGYTDTQYF.

This chain links TRBV27 with TRBJ2-3; D gene ambiguous. The CDR3 runs 14 residues. Trimming took 6 bases from V and 0 from J, leaving 10 bases between them. Germline V lookup: CDR1 MNHEY, CDR2 SMNVEV (reference sequence). Written as DNA, the CDR3 is TGTGCCAGCAGGCGCGCCTCTAGCACAGATACGCAGTATTTT. Translating it yields CASRRASSTDTQYF.

The chain is built from TRBV6-5 and TRBJ2-5, with TRBD1 matching 8 bases. The tail of the sequence fits TRBJ2-7 better, so the J call may be wrong. The germline gives CDR1 MNHEY, CDR2 SVGAGI. The CDR3 covers 15 residues. CDR3 protein: CASRARQGTSYEQYF. CDR3 coding DNA: TGTGCCAGCAGAGCTCGACAGGGGACGTCCTACGAGCAGTACTTC.

This chain links TRBV11-3 with TRBJ2-3; 9 positions match TRBD2. This CDR3 spans 14 amino acids. Germline CDR1 reads SGHNT; CDR2 reads YENEEA. J was trimmed by 9 bases and V by 5 bases; bases with no gene match: 9. The CDR3 sequence: CASSPSGTPLTQYF. The CDR3 nucleotides read TGTGCCAGCAGCCCTAGCGGGACCCCCCTGACGCAGTATTTT.

The chain recombines TRBV29-1 with TRBJ2-7, with TRBD2 matching 9 bases. The CDR3 sequence is 13 residues long. CDR1 is SQVTM and CDR2 is ANQGSEA in the germline V gene. Trimming took 6 bases from V and 5 from J; bases not matched to a gene: 8. The CDR3 protein is CSVAAGGADEQYF. CDR3 nucleotide sequence: TGCAGCGTCGCAGCGGGAGGCGCCGACGAGCAGTACTTC.

This chain uses TRBV6-6 with TRBJ2-7, with 10 bases that match TRBD1. Germline lookup yields CDR1 MNHNY and CDR2 SVGAGI (reference sequence). This CDR3 has 13 residues. V was pared by 9 bases and J by 7 bases, with 9 bases of the junction left unmatched. CDR3 loop: CASAVGTGVEQYF. The CDR3 DNA is TGTGCCAGTGCAGTGGGGACAGGGGTTGAGCAGTACTTC.

The genes are TRBV5-1 and TRBJ2-7; D is undetermined. With 1 base removed from V and 9 bases from J, the gap between germline ends came to 14 bases. Per germline, CDR1 SGHRS and CDR2 YFSETQ. This CDR3 is built from 13 residues. This CDR3 reads CASSLSETIGQYF. CDR3 nucleotide sequence: TGCGCCAGCAGCTTGTCGGAGACCATCGGGCAGTACTTC.

This rearrangement joins TRBV5-1 to TRBJ2-7; 8 bases fit TRBD2. V trimming: 4 bases; J trimming: 7 bases; junction bases outside the gene matches: 10. This CDR3 spans 14 amino acids. Germline V lookup: CDR1 SGHRS, CDR2 YFSETQ. The CDR3 loop reads CASSAGGPTEEQYF. As DNA, the CDR3 is TGCGCCAGCAGCGCGGGAGGACCCACAGAAGAGCAGTACTTC.

The V call is TRBV11-2, the J call TRBJ2-1; 7 positions match TRBD1. Germline V gene data show CDR1 as SGHAT and CDR2 as FQNNGV. V lost 7 bases, J lost 8 bases, and 14 bases stayed unmatched. This CDR3 comprises 15 residues. The CDR3 is CASNHHRGKGDEQFF. The CDR3 DNA reads TGTGCCAGCAACCACCACAGGGGTAAAGGAGATGAGCAGTTCTTC.

The sample holds a few counts of this clone. The chain couples TRBV10-3 to TRBJ1-5, with 9 positions matching TRBD1. Per the germline V gene, CDR1 is ENHRY and CDR2 is SYGVKD. This CDR3 spans 15 amino acids. With 2 bases clipped from V and 5 bases from J, the junction kept 4 bases outside the gene matches. As DNA, the CDR3 is TGTGCCATCAGTGAGGAACAGGGGGCGTATCAGCCCCAGCATTTT. Protein product: CAISEEQGAYQPQHF.

This rearrangement joins TRBV25-1 to TRBJ1-1; TRBD1 aligns across 10 bases. The V gene end was trimmed by 4 bases and the J gene end by 5 bases; junction bases not matched to a gene: 7. This CDR3 is built from 15 residues. Per germline, CDR1 MGHDK and CDR2 SYGVNS. The CDR3 here is CASSGEWTGGTEAFF. CDR3 in DNA: TGTGCCAGCAGTGGGGAATGGACAGGGGGAACTGAAGCTTTCTTT.

The V call is TRBV29-1, the J call TRBJ1-4; D is ambiguous. The CDR3 has 14 amino acids. Germline-derived CDR1 and CDR2 are SQVTM and ANQGSEA. Trimming cost V 6 bases and J 8 bases, with 19 bases left between them. CDR3 coding DNA: TGCAGCGTCCCGGGAGCGGGTCTAGGCGAAAAACTGTTTTTT. Translated: CSVPGAGLGEKLFF. Based on the CDR3 plus reference TRBV29-1 and TRBJ1-4, the full variable domain is SAVISQKPSRDICQRGTSLTIQCQVDSQVTMMFWYRQQPGQSLTLIATANQGSEATYESGFVIDKFPISRPNLTFSTLTVSNMSPEDSSIYLCSVPGAGLGEKLFFGSGTQLSVL.

The chain joins TRBV7-9 to TRBJ2-1; 14 positions match TRBD2. The germline V gene encodes CDR1 SEHNR and CDR2 FQNEAQ (reference sequence). This CDR3 contains 15 residues. The ends lost 5 bases at V and 6 bases at J; junction bases unmatched: 3. The CDR3 sequence: CASSRTSGRINEQFF. The CDR3 region has the DNA TGTGCCAGCAGCAGGACTAGCGGGAGGATCAATGAGCAGTTCTTC.

This clone was recorded only once. V usage is TRBV5-1 and J usage is TRBJ2-1, with a weak D call TRBD1 (5 bases). The CDR3 runs 16 residues. The V end was cut by 0 bases, the J end by 4 bases, with 14 bases between. CDR1 and CDR2 (germline): SGHRS, YFSETQ. CDR3 loop: CASSLASGKGYNEQFF. The CDR3 region has the DNA TGCGCCAGCAGCTTGGCGTCAGGGAAGGGATACAATGAGCAGTTCTTC.

V usage is TRBV4-1 and J usage is TRBJ1-1; TRBD1 aligns across 12 bases. CDR1 MGHRA and CDR2 YSYEKL come from the germline V gene. The trim removed 3 bases at V and 4 bases at J, leaving 3 bases unmatched. The CDR3 is 15 amino acids. The CDR3 nucleotides read TGCGCCAGCAGCCAGGGGACAGGGGGCCCCACTGAAGCTTTCTTT. The encoded protein is CASSQGTGGPTEAFF.

The gene calls are TRBV25-1 and TRBJ2-2; possible D gene TRBD1, 6 bases. Deletions cut 3 bases from V and 6 bases from J, with 17 bases between. The germline V gene encodes CDR1 MGHDK and CDR2 SYGVNS. There are 16 residues in the CDR3. The CDR3 protein is CASSDTGSSGAGELFF. The CDR3 DNA reads TGTGCCAGCAGTGATACGGGATCCTCAGGGGCCGGGGAGCTGTTTTTT.

This clone was detected ten times or more. This chain connects TRBV15 to TRBJ2-2, with 13 bases matching TRBD2. Looked up from germline, CDR1 is LNHNV and CDR2 is YYDKDF (reference sequence). The junction had 5 bases not matched to a gene; V was cut back by 1 base and J by 6 bases. The CDR3 runs 17 residues. The CDR3 nucleotides read TGTGCCACCAGCAGAGGACCGGGACTAGCGGGACCCGGGGAGCTGTTTTTT. It yields the protein CATSRGPGLAGPGELFF.